Below, 22 T cell receptor beta chains from the same sample are listed, as sequenced in a study of T-cell memory formation after mild COVID-19. TCRdb reanalysed the 5' RACE reads using MiXCR and keeps one entry per CDR3 protein. Of 430,000 or so distinct CDR3 sequences in the sample, 25% are singletons; the top ten hold roughly an eighth. The sequenced sample consisted of PBMCs or a T cell subset sorted from them (not recorded which). The receptors were gathered from an adult woman who had mild COVID-19 (a few samples of this study predate the infection). Cell type and time point are not known.

The gene calls are TRBV7-9 and TRBJ1-4; perhaps TRBD1 as D (5 bases). The V end was cut by 5 bases, the J end by 8 bases, with 9 bases between. This CDR3 spans 12 amino acids. CDR1 is SEHNR and CDR2 is FQNEAQ in the germline V gene (reference sequence). The DNA for the CDR3 is TGTGCCAGCAGCCACGGGGCGGAAAAACTGTTTTTT. It is translated as CASSHGAEKLFF.

V and J are TRBV12-3 or TRBV12-4 and TRBJ1-2, with 7 bases fitting TRBD1. The CDR3 length is 13 residues. Unmatched junction bases numbered 8, after V lost 5 bases and J lost 8 bases. The CDR3 coding sequence is TGTGCCAGCAGTCCAACGACAGGGACCGGCTACACCTTC. The encoded protein is CASSPTTGTGYTF.

DNA for the CDR3: TGTGCCAGCAGTTACTCCTCCCTAGCGGGAGTTTACAATGAGCAGTTCTTC. Its protein is CASSYSSLAGVYNEQFF. V is TRBV6-6 and J is TRBJ2-1; 10 positions agree with TRBD2. Losses at the gene ends were 0 bases for V and 4 bases for J; bases not matched to a gene: 6. This CDR3 region has 17 residues. Germline CDR1 is MNHNY and CDR2 is SVGAGI (reference sequence).

The V and J genes are TRBV14 and TRBJ2-3; 7 bases map to TRBD2. Germline CDR1 and CDR2: SGHDN and FVKESK. Losses at the gene ends were 3 bases for V and 2 bases for J; bases not matched to a gene: 5. This CDR3 region has 15 residues. This CDR3 reads CASSHSGEVTDTQYF. For the CDR3, the DNA is TGTGCCAGCAGCCACAGCGGGGAAGTCACAGATACGCAGTATTTT.

The V and J genes are TRBV5-1 and TRBJ2-7; possibly TRBD2 for D (5 bases). Germline CDR1 and CDR2: SGHRS and YFSETQ. CDR3 length: 15 residues. V lost 0 bases to trimming and J lost 0 bases, with 10 bases between them. CDR3 nucleotide sequence: TGCGCCAGCAGCTTGGGGGAGAGTAGCTCCTACGAGCAGTACTTC. Protein: CASSLGESSSYEQYF.

The rearrangement uses TRBV24-1 and TRBJ1-2, with 8 bases aligning to TRBD1. The ends lost 3 bases at V and 5 bases at J; junction bases unmatched: 7. Germline assignment: CDR1 KGHDR and CDR2 SFDVKD. The CDR3 runs to 15 residues. The CDR3: CATSDRTGNAYGYTF. CDR3 nucleotide sequence: TGTGCCACCAGTGATAGGACAGGGAACGCTTATGGCTACACCTTC.

V usage is TRBV12-3 or TRBV12-4 and J usage is TRBJ2-3; possibly TRBD2 for D (6 bases). Trimming took 6 bases from V and 8 from J, leaving 18 bases between them. CDR3 length equals 14 residues. The CDR3 loop is CASSYRDSQSTQYF. The CDR3 coding sequence is TGTGCCAGCAGCTATCGGGACTCCCAATCTACGCAGTATTTT.

This clonotype was detected a few times. The J gene is TRBJ2-7, the V gene TRBV7-9; tentative D call: TRBD2 (6 bases). In germline, CDR1 is SEHNR, CDR2 FQNEAQ (reference sequence). Trimming stripped 5 bases from V and 2 bases from J, with 16 bases between. The length of the CDR3 is 15 residues. CDR3 loop: CASSPSAGIAYEQYF. CDR3 in DNA: TGTGCCAGCAGCCCCTCAGCGGGCATTGCCTACGAGCAGTACTTC.

This clonotype appeared a few times. This chain joins TRBV6-1 and TRBJ2-7; 9 bases fit TRBD1. The junction had 8 bases not matched to a gene; V was cut back by 5 bases and J by 3 bases. The CDR3 is made up of 15 amino acids. Germline V gives CDR1 MNHNS, CDR2 SASEGT. The CDR3 sequence is CASSPGDRAIYEQYF. Written as DNA, the CDR3 is TGTGCCAGCAGTCCCGGGGACAGGGCTATCTACGAGCAGTACTTC.

In its sample, this clonotype was seen a few times. This rearrangement joins TRBV5-6 to TRBJ1-2, with D tentatively TRBD1 (6 bases). Trimming cost V 6 bases and J 1 base, with 16 bases left between them. The CDR3 is made up of 15 amino acids. Germline CDR1 SGHDT, CDR2 YYEEEE. In DNA, the CDR3 is TGTGCCAGCATCACGACGGGGGCTGGTAACTATGGCTACACCTTC. This gives the protein CASITTGAGNYGYTF.

V usage is TRBV2 and J usage is TRBJ1-2; D remains ambiguous. Trimming cost V 6 bases and J 6 bases, with 17 bases left between them. CDR1 SNHLY and CDR2 FYNNEI come from the germline V gene. The CDR3 consists of 14 residues. The CDR3: CASSQRRVTNGYTF. CDR3 bases: TGTGCCAGCAGCCAAAGGCGGGTTACGAATGGCTACACCTTC.

The rearrangement uses TRBV7-2 and TRBJ2-7; weak D call: TRBD2 (7 bases). Between the trimmed V and J ends, which lost 4 bases and 8 bases, there was a span of 24 bases. Germline CDR1 and CDR2: SGHTA and FQGNSA. There are 16 residues in the CDR3. Here the CDR3 reads CASSSSGGRGHGQQYF. The CDR3 DNA is TGTGCCAGCAGCTCTTCTGGAGGGCGGGGGCACGGACAGCAGTACTTC.

V usage is TRBV6-5 and J usage is TRBJ2-7; TRBD2 aligns across 7 bases. The CDR3 is made up of 15 amino acids. In germline, CDR1 is MNHEY, CDR2 SVGAGI. J was trimmed by 2 bases and V by 6 bases; bases with no gene match: 10. The CDR3 DNA sequence: TGTGCCAGCAGGATGGGGGGGAAGAGGGCCTACGAGCAGTACTTC. It specifies CASRMGGKRAYEQYF.

This clonotype was recorded once. CDR3 sequence reads: CASRATTGTNQPQHF. CDR3 nucleotide sequence: TGTGCCAGCAGGGCCACGACAGGAACAAATCAGCCCCAGCATTTT. V gene TRBV2 combines with J gene TRBJ1-5; a possible D gene is TRBD1 (6 bases). Germline lookup yields CDR1 SNHLY and CDR2 FYNNEI. CDR3 length equals 15 residues. V dropped 6 bases and J dropped 4 bases, with 16 bases sitting between them.

The chain joins TRBV4-1 to TRBJ2-5; the D is unclear. Germline-derived CDR1 and CDR2 are MGHRA and YSYEKL. The CDR3 totals 15 residues. Trimming pared 2 bases from V and 1 base from J, leaving 11 bases between. CDR3 coding DNA: TGCGCCAGCAGCCAAACGAGAACTATCCAAGAGACCCAGTACTTC. It codes for CASSQTRTIQETQYF.

This clonotype was recorded at least ten times. The genes are TRBV12-3 or TRBV12-4 and TRBJ1-2; possibly TRBD1 for D (6 bases). With 4 bases removed from V and 5 bases from J, the gap between germline ends came to 17 bases. The CDR3 contains 15 residues. Here the CDR3 DNA reads TGTGCCAGCAGTTCCCAAAGTGGGACACCTTATGGCTACACCTTC. This translates into CASSSQSGTPYGYTF.

Only a few counts were recorded for this clonotype. The chain recombines TRBV11-2 with TRBJ2-3; D not certain. Deletions cut 4 bases from V and 2 bases from J, with 13 bases between. Germline lookup yields CDR1 SGHAT and CDR2 FQNNGV. CDR3 size: 15 residues. The CDR3 reads CASSSQIGNTDTQYF. For the CDR3, the DNA is TGTGCCAGCAGCTCCCAGATCGGTAACACAGATACGCAGTATTTT.

This clonotype was seen only a few times. This chain joins TRBV5-5 and TRBJ2-5; 11 bases fit TRBD2. J was trimmed by 5 bases and V by 4 bases; bases with no gene match: 4. The germline CDR1 and CDR2 sequences are SGHKS and YYEKEE (reference sequence). CDR3 length: 14 amino acids. The chain's CDR3 is CASSPIAGGETQYF. The CDR3 bases are TGTGCCAGCAGCCCTATAGCGGGGGGGGAGACCCAGTACTTC.

The DNA for the CDR3 is TGTGCCAGCAGCCAGGGACTAGCGGGGAGAGATGAGCAGTTCTTC. Translated: CASSQGLAGRDEQFF. The chain joins TRBV4-2 to TRBJ2-1, with 13 bases lining up with TRBD2. CDR1 is LGHNA, CDR2 YNFKEQ, per germline. V lost 3 bases and J lost 8; bases outside the gene matches: 4. The CDR3 has 15 residues.

The chain joins TRBV5-1 to TRBJ1-3, with D unresolved. Germline CDR1 reads SGHRS; CDR2 reads YFSETQ. The CDR3 length is 17 residues. V shed 0 bases and J shed 0 bases, with 13 bases lying between them. The CDR3 nucleotides are TGCGCCAGCAGCTTGGGGATTCTCCGGGGCTCTGGAAACACCATATATTTT. This gives the protein CASSLGILRGSGNTIYF. Based on the CDR3 plus reference TRBV5-1 and TRBJ1-3, the full variable domain is KAGVTQTPRYLIKTRGQQVTLSCSPISGHRSVSWYQQTPGQGLQFLFEYFSETQRNKGNFPGRFSGRQFSNSRSEMNVSTLELGDSALYLCASSLGILRGSGNTIYFGEGSWLTVV.

DNA for the CDR3: TGCAGTGCTAGAAGGGGGGCGACCTACAATGAGCAGTTCTTC. It is translated as CSARRGATYNEQFF. V gene TRBV20-1 combines with J gene TRBJ2-1; D may match TRBD1 or TRBD2 (6 bases each). V was cut by 2 bases and J by 2 bases, with 10 bases left in between. Looked up from germline, CDR1 is DFQATT and CDR2 is SNEGSKA (reference sequence). This CDR3 is 14 amino acids long.

Only a few counts were recorded for this clonotype. The chain employs TRBV7-9 and TRBJ2-5; possibly TRBD2 for D (6 bases). V was trimmed by 5 bases and J by 3 bases, leaving 10 bases between them. The length of the CDR3 is 13 residues. The germline gives CDR1 SEHNR, CDR2 FQNEAQ (reference sequence). The CDR3 here is CASSPPSEETQYF. In DNA form, the CDR3 reads TGTGCCAGCAGCCCCCCTAGCGAAGAGACCCAGTACTTC.